What follows are 10 T cell receptor beta chains derived from one specimen sequenced in a study of T-cell memory formation after mild COVID-19. TCRdb re-derived calls from the 5' RACE reads in MiXCR, one entry per CDR3 protein. The data contain just over 150,000 distinct CDR3 sequences, 25% to 40% of them singletons. The sample comprised PBMCs or a T cell subset sorted from them (not recorded which). The source is an adult woman who had mild COVID-19 (a few samples of this study predate the infection). Cell type and time point are not known.

The rearrangement uses TRBV9 and TRBJ1-2; TRBD1 aligns across 8 bases. J was trimmed by 2 bases and V by 3 bases; bases with no gene match: 6. Germline values: CDR1 SGDLS, CDR2 YYNGEE. The CDR3 has 15 amino acids. In nucleotides, the CDR3 is TGTGCCAGCAGCGAGACAGGGGAACGAAACTATGGCTACACCTTC. This codes for CASSETGERNYGYTF.

The chain combines TRBV7-9 with TRBJ2-7, with D hard to call. This CDR3 is 14 amino acids long. Germline loops: CDR1 SEHNR, CDR2 FQNEAQ (reference sequence). The germline V and J ends were trimmed by 2 bases and 3 bases, with 11 bases remaining between them. CDR3 nucleotides: TGTGCCAGCAGCTTAAGGCCCGGGTTCTACGAGCAGTACTTC. The encoded protein is CASSLRPGFYEQYF.

The chain combines TRBV7-9 with TRBJ1-2; D may be TRBD1 (5 bases). The germline V gene has CDR1 SEHNR and CDR2 FQNEAQ (reference sequence). V was pared by 7 bases and J by 5 bases, with 14 bases between. The CDR3 length is 13 residues. CDR3 coding DNA: TGTGCCAGCACCCCCACGGGGGGGTATGGCTACACCTTC. Translation gives CASTPTGGYGYTF.

In its sample, this clonotype was seen a few times. The J gene is TRBJ1-6, the V gene TRBV4-1; 8 nucleotides match TRBD1. Per germline, CDR1 MGHRA and CDR2 YSYEKL. The CDR3 sequence is 16 residues long. The ends lost 2 bases at V and 3 bases at J; junction bases unmatched: 3. The CDR3 DNA is TGCGCCAGCAGCCAATCGGGACAGGTCTATAATTCACCCCTCCACTTT. It yields the protein CASSQSGQVYNSPLHF.

The chain links TRBV12-3 or TRBV12-4 to TRBJ2-1, with D possibly TRBD1 on 5 matching bases. V lost 4 bases and J lost 2, with 12 bases in between. The CDR3 totals 15 residues. The CDR3 DNA reads as TGTGCCAGCAGTTCACAGGCCCCTACCTACAATGAGCAGTTCTTC. Translated: CASSSQAPTYNEQFF.

CDR3 residues: CASSLERGGDEQFF. CDR3 bases: TGTGCCAGCAGCTTAGAACGGGGGGGCGATGAGCAGTTCTTC. The chain uses TRBV7-9 and TRBJ2-1; 8 nucleotides match TRBD2. There are 14 residues in the CDR3. CDR1 and CDR2 (germline): SEHNR, FQNEAQ (reference sequence). V lost 1 base and J lost 8; bases outside the gene matches: 4.

The V and J genes are TRBV6-5 and TRBJ2-7, with 7 nucleotides matching TRBD1. The ends lost 2 bases at V and 5 bases at J; junction bases unmatched: 6. Germline V lookup: CDR1 MNHEY, CDR2 SVGAGI. The CDR3 spans 14 residues. CDR3 bases: TGTGCCAGCAGTTACGACAGGGCCGGGAACGAGCAGTACTTC. Protein product: CASSYDRAGNEQYF.

The J gene is TRBJ2-7, the V gene TRBV4-3; D gene ambiguous. The germline CDR1 and CDR2 sequences are LGHNA and YSLEER. V was clipped by 4 bases and J by 3 bases, with 13 bases between them. CDR3 length: 14 residues. The CDR3 reads CASSLARSNYEQYF. The DNA of the CDR3 is TGCGCCAGCAGCCTCGCGAGATCCAACTACGAGCAGTACTTC.

In its sample, this clonotype was seen a few times. The V call is TRBV5-6, the J call TRBJ2-3, with TRBD2 matching 11 bases. CDR1 is SGHDT and CDR2 is YYEEEE in the germline V gene. Trimming took 7 bases from V and 2 from J; bases not matched to a gene: 6. CDR3 length equals 15 residues. The CDR3 nucleotides read TGTGCCAGCTTACTAGCGGGGGCCGTCACAGATACGCAGTATTTT. Amino acid sequence: CASLLAGAVTDTQYF.

This clonotype has at least ten counts. The chain carries TRBV27 and TRBJ1-6; unclear D gene. This CDR3 has 15 amino acids. V lost 6 bases and J 5 bases, leaving 14 bases between the germline ends. Germline assignment: CDR1 MNHEY and CDR2 SMNVEV (reference sequence). The CDR3 loop is CASSPSAPNNSPLHF. CDR3 DNA sequence: TGTGCCAGCAGCCCTTCCGCCCCAAATAATTCACCCCTCCACTTT.